This T cell receptor delta chain was sequenced in a study of Vδ1+ human thymocytes. General observations from the study: Highly polyclonal TRG and TRD repertoires with Gaussian CDR3 length distributions appeared in thymus. Thymic delta-chain repertoires held about 20% Vdelta2 sequences and few Vdelta3, despite high sort purity.

J gave up 0 bases and V 0 bases, and 21 bases lay outside the gene matches. CDR1 and CDR2 (germline): TSWWSYY, QGS. This CDR3 contains 22 residues. Alphabeta T cells were depleted, then CD3+ Vdelta1+ Vdelta2- thymocytes were FACS-sorted. By sample share, this clone is medium-sized. Its target is unknown. The identical CDR3 is also encoded by other nucleotide sequences in the sample. Extracted RNA was reverse transcribed into cDNA. CDR3 amplicons came from multiplex PCR with pooled V-gene forward and constant-region reverse primers. TCRdb used CATT to re-call clones from the multiplex PCR reads. The profile shows around 24,000 delta-chain clones, about 29% of them singletons.

The origin of this receptor is a boy under two years old who had congenital heart surgery. This rearrangement joins TRDV1 to TRDJ1, with 8 bases fitting TRDD3. What was sequenced was Vdelta1+ gamma-delta thymocytes from the thymus. This sample's subset: FACS-sorted CD3+ TCRalphabeta- TCRVdelta1+ TCRVdelta2- thymocytes. Here the CDR3 DNA reads TGTGCTCTTGGGGAACTTCTTTCCCTTCCCTACCTGGGATACGGGTACACCGATAAACTCATCTTT. It translates to CALGELLSLPYLGYGYTDKLIF.